A selection of T cell receptor beta chains follows, all from one sample in a study of OX40 agonist ivuxolimab in advanced cancers. Here immunoSEQ multiplex PCR was the method, and the copy in TCRdb shows in-frame clones only, minus some. The table records under 20,000 clones, 84% of them present only once. The specimen was CD4+ or CD8+ T cells sorted from blood, collected in a trial of the OX40 agonist ivuxolimab. These receptor sequences come from an adult with an advanced solid tumor such as melanoma, head and neck, liver or kidney cancer. The CDR3 runs from the conserved cysteine through the conserved F or W. The D gene is left open where the match is weak. The size entry is marked missing in some rows and otherwise reads once, few, many or a size class.

V gene	clone size	J gene	D gene	CDR3 protein	CDR3 DNA
TRBV5-1	.	TRBJ2-1	.	CASRLAVLGGEQFF	TGCGCCAGCAGACTCGCCGTTCTTGGGGGTGAGCAGTTCTTC
TRBV28	.	TRBJ2-7	.	CASSLVAGSHEQYF	TGTGCCAGCAGTTTGGTGGCGGGCAGCCACGAGCAGTACTTC
TRBV18	.	TRBJ2-7	.	CASSPGLEQYF	TGTGCCAGCTCACCAGGCCTTGAGCAGTACTTC
TRBV29-1	.	TRBJ2-1	.	CSVASSYNEQFF	TGCAGCGTTGCTAGCTCCTACAATGAGCAGTTCTTC
TRBV28	.	TRBJ2-7	TRBD1	CASSFPGQGASYEQYF	TGTGCCAGCAGTTTCCCGGGACAGGGGGCATCCTACGAGCAGTACTTC
TRBV7-2	.	TRBJ2-5	.	CASTGRGYQETQYF	TGTGCCAGCACCGGGCGGGGTTACCAAGAGACCCAGTACTTC
TRBV5-1	.	TRBJ1-4	.	CASSTSDGLTEKLFF	TGCGCCAGCAGCACCTCGGACGGTCTGACAGAAAAACTGTTTTTT
TRBV5-4	few	TRBJ1-2	.	CASSPTGYGYTF	TGTGCCAGCAGCCCGACGGGCTATGGCTACACCTTC
TRBV14	.	TRBJ2-5	.	CASSQSLGGVETQYF	TGTGCCAGCAGCCAATCTTTAGGAGGGGTTGAGACCCAGTACTTC
TRBV2	.	TRBJ1-1	.	CASRPREGNTEAFF	TGTGCCAGCAGACCCAGGGAGGGGAACACTGAAGCTTTCTTT
TRBV10-2	.	TRBJ1-1	.	CASSVRGNTEAFF	TGCGCCAGCAGTGTCCGGGGGAACACTGAAGCTTTCTTT
TRBV6-6	.	TRBJ1-5	.	CASSYSGGLGPQHF	TGTGCCAGCAGTTACTCTGGGGGTTTAGGGCCCCAGCATTTT
TRBV10-2	few	TRBJ2-1	TRBD1	CASSPGTGFNEQFF	TGCGCCAGCAGCCCCGGGACAGGCTTTAATGAGCAGTTCTTC
TRBV9	.	TRBJ2-6	.	CASSVDDSGANVLTF	TGTGCCAGCAGCGTAGATGATTCTGGGGCCAACGTCCTGACTTTC
TRBV27	.	TRBJ1-4	TRBD1	CASRSGGKGEKLFF	TGTGCCAGCAGATCAGGGGGCAAGGGTGAAAAACTGTTTTTT
TRBV6-1	.	TRBJ2-2	.	CASSDRGTGELFF	TGTGCCAGCAGTGACAGGGGAACCGGGGAGCTGTTTTTT